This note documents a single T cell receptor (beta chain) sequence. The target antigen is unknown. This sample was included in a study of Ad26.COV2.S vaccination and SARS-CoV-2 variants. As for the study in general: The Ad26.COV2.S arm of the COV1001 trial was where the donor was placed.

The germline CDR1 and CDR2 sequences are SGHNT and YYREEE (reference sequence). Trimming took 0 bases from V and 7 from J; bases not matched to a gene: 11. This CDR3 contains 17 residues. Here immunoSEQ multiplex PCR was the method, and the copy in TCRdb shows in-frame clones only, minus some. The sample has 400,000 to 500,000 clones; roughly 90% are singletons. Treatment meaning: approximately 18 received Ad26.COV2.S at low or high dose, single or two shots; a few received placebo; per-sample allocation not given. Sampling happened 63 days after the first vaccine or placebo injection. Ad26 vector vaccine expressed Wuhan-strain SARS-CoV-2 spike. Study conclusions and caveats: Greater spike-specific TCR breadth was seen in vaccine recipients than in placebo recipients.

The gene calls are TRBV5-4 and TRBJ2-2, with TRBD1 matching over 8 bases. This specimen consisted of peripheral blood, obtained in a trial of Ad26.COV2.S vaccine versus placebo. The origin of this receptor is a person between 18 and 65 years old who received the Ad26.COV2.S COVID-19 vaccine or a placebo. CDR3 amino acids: CASSLGLETGVVGELFF. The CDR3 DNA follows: TGTGCCAGCAGCTTGGGTCTTGAGACAGGGGTAGTCGGGGAGCTGTTTTTT.